The entry that follows covers one T cell receptor (beta chain) sequence. Original analysis: It was from reference gene primer amplification that nucleated cell counts were estimated. Some clones are missing from TCRdb's copy, which holds only in-frame ones; the method was immunoSEQ multiplex PCR. V and J calls and clone size are those listed in that table; D and trimming were worked out from the DNA. The sample includes about 280,000 clones, approximately 85% of them seen just once. The CDR3 loop spans 15 amino acids. V shed 4 bases, J shed 7 bases, and the junction held 11 bases outside the gene matches. CDR1 and CDR2 from the germline V gene are ENHRY and SYGVKD. This entry belongs to a study of blood T cell repertoires in COVID-19. Whole-study context: COVID-19 samples collected from the United States, Italy and Spain covered acute and convalescent phases. PBMCs, B-cell-depleted T cells, or T cells provided the cDNA or gDNA that made up the material.

Material for sequencing was peripheral blood. This TCR was recovered from a man over 45 with active or convalescent COVID-19. The chain is built from TRBV10-3 and TRBJ1-2, with TRBD1 matching 8 bases. The CDR3 nucleotides are TGTGCCATCAGTGTGTCGGGACAGGTTGTAATTGGCTACACCTTC. This gives the protein CAISVSGQVVIGYTF.